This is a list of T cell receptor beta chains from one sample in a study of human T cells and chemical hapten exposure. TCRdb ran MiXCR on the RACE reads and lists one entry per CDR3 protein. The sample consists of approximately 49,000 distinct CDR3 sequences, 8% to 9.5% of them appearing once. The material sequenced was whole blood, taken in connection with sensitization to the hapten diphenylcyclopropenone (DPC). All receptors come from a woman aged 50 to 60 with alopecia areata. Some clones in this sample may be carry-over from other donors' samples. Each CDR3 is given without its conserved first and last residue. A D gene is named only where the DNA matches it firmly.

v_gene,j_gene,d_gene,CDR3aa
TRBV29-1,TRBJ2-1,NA,SVEITKGNEQF
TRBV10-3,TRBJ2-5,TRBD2,AISESVGTSGRDQETQY
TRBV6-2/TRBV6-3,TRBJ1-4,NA,ASSYAEKLF
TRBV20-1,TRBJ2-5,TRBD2,SARTRGGTKETQY
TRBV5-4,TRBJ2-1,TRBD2,ASSLALDSGRARF
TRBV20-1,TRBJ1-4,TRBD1,SAEGQINEKLF
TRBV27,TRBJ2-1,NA,ASSLVRQGPLHNEQF
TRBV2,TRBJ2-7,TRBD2,ASSRRRPGTSGGTGQY
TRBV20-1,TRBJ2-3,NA,SASGGTDTQY
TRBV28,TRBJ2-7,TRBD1,ASSSGTALDYEQY
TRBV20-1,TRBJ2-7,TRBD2,SARVTGRASSYEQY
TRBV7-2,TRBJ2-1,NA,ASSWSRSYNEQF
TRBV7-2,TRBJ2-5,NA,ASSLKRQETQY
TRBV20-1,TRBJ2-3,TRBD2,SAVMASGIADTQY
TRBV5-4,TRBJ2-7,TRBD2,ASSLAGLAGITYEQY
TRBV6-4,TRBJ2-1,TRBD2,ASSDSWREGPYNEQF
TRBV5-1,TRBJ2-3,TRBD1,ASSHGQGGDTQY
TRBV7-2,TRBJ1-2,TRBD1,ASSLNRGQGYGYT
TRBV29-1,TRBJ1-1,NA,SVEWVGQGLSEAF
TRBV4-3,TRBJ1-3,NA,ASSQDARASGNTIY
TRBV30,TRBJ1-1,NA,AWSVGIGLNTEAF
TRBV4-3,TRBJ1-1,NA,ASSQENSGARRTEAF
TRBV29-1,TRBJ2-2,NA,SVGTNYAGELF
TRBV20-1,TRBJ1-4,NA,SAKTGFLEKLF
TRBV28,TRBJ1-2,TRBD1,ASTITGGVPGYT
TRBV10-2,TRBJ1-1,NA,ASSESTVVLENTEAF
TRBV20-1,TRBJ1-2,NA,SARDGTRYGYT
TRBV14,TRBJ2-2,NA,ASSHRPRSNGELF
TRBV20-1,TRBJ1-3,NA,SAEDGTVSSGNTIY
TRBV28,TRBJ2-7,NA,ASRRTVNAYEQY
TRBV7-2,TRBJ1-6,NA,ASSIERRTYNSPLH
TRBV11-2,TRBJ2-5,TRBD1,ASSFSLTGAETQY
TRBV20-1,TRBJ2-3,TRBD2,SARADSGRAGDTQY
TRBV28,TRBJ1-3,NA,ASISGNTIY
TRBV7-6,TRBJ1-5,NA,ASSSYSNQPQH
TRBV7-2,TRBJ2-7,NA,ASSLEPPRKQY
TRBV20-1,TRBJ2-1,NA,SARDDGREQF
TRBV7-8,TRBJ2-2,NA,ASSLVSANTGELF
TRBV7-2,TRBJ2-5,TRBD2,ASSPSGIRQETQY
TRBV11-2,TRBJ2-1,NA,ASSLDVGEQF
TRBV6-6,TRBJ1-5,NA,ASSSLGQSNQPQH
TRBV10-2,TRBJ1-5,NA,ASTSGDQPQH